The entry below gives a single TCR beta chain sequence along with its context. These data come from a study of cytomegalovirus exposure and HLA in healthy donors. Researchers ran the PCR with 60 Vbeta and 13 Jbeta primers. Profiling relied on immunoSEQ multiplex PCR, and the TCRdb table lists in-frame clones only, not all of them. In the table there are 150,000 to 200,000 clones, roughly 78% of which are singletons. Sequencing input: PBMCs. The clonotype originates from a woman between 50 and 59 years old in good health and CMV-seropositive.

The CDR3 nucleotides read TGTGCCAGCAGCGTCACAGGACAGGTACTAGCCTACGAGCAGTACTTC. Translated: CASSVTGQVLAYEQYF. This chain connects TRBV9 to TRBJ2-7, with 7 positions matching TRBD1. Germline CDR1 reads SGDLS; CDR2 reads YYNGEE. CDR3 size: 16 residues. With V trimmed by 2 bases and J by 2 bases, 10 bases remained unmatched.